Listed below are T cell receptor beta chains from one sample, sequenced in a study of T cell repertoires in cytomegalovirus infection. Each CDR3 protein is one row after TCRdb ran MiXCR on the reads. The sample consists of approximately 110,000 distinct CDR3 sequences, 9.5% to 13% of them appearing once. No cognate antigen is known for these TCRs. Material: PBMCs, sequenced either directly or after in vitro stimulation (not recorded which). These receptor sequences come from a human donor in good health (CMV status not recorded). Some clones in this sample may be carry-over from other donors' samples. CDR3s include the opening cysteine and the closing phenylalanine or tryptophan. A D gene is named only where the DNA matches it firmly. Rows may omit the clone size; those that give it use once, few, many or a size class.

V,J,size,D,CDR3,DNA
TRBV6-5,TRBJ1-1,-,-,CASSPPRGLGMNTEAFF,TGTGCCAGCAGTCCCCCCCGCGGGTTGGGGATGAACACTGAAGCTTTCTTT
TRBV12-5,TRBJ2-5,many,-,CASGSGTSPTKETQYF,TGTGCTAGTGGTTCAGGGACTTCGCCAACTAAAGAGACCCAGTACTTC
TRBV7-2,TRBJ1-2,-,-,CASSLKRVESHYGYTF,TGTGCCAGCAGCCTAAAGAGGGTAGAATCCCACTATGGCTACACCTTC
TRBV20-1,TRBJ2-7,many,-,CSASPPRDSYEQYF,TGCAGTGCTAGCCCCCCAAGGGACTCCTACGAGCAGTACTTC
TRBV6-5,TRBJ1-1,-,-,CATWGGNTEAFF,TGTGCCACCTGGGGAGGGAACACTGAAGCTTTCTTT
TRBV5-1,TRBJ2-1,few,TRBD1,CASSSTGGQGGNEQFF,TGCGCCAGCAGCTCCACGGGGGGACAGGGAGGGAATGAGCAGTTCTTC
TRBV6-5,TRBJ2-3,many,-,CASSYSVLTSTDTQYF,TGTGCCAGCAGTTACTCGGTGCTTACTAGCACAGATACGCAGTATTTT
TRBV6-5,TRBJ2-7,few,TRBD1,CASSYGQGLYEQYF,TGTGCCAGCAGTTACGGACAGGGCCTATACGAGCAGTACTTC
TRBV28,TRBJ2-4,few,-,CASSLPGKAKNIQYF,TGTGCCAGCAGTTTACCAGGGAAGGCCAAAAACATTCAGTACTTC
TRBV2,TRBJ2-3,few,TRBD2,CASRKRLAGTSTDTQYF,TGTGCCAGCAGGAAAAGACTAGCGGGAACTAGCACAGATACGCAGTATTTT
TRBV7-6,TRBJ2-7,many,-,CASSLITGRGSIYEQYF,TGTGCCAGCAGCTTAATTACCGGGCGTGGCTCGATCTACGAGCAGTACTTC
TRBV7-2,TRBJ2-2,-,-,CASSPGLRANTGELFF,TGTGCCAGCAGCCCGGGTTTGCGGGCGAACACCGGGGAGCTGTTTTTT
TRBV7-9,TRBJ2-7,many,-,CASSNQASSYEQYF,TGTGCCAGCAGCAACCAGGCTAGCTCCTACGAGCAGTACTTC
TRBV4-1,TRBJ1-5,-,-,CASSQVFGAQHF,TGCGCCAGCAGCCAAGTCTTTGGGGCCCAGCATTTT
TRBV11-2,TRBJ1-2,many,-,CASSLAFNYGYTF,TGTGCCAGCAGCCTCGCTTTCAACTATGGCTACACCTTC
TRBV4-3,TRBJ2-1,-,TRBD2,CASSQEGLAVSYNEQFF,TGCGCCAGCAGCCAAGAGGGACTAGCGGTCTCCTACAATGAGCAGTTCTTC
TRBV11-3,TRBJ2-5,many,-,CASSFRQTDGETQYF,TGTGCCAGCAGCTTTCGTCAAACGGACGGGGAGACCCAGTACTTC
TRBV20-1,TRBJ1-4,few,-,CSARAGLGANEKLFF,TGCAGTGCTAGAGCAGGGCTCGGGGCTAATGAAAAACTGTTTTTT
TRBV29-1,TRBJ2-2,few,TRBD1,CSVADRVNTGELFF,TGCAGCGTGGCCGACAGGGTTAACACCGGGGAGCTGTTTTTT
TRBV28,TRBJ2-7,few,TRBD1,CASKGGGQGYEQYF,TGTGCCAGCAAGGGGGGGGGACAGGGATACGAGCAGTACTTC
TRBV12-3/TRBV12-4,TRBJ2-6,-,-,CASSWRGDVLTF,TGTGCCAGCAGTTGGAGGGGAGACGTCCTGACTTTC
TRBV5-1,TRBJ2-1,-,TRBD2,CASSFASGTSGRVSYNEQFF,TGCGCCAGCAGCTTTGCTTCCGGGACTAGCGGGAGGGTCTCCTACAATGAGCAGTTCTTC
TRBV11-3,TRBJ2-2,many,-,CASSLGSGSGELFF,TGTGCCAGCAGCTTAGGATCTGGGTCCGGGGAGCTGTTTTTT
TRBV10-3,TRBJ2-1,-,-,CAISGIDEQFF,TGTGCCATCAGCGGAATAGATGAGCAGTTCTTC
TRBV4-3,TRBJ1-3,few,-,CASSPLAGNTIYF,TGCGCCAGCAGCCCGCTAGCCGGAAACACCATATATTTT
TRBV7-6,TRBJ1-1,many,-,CASRARGAAEAFF,TGTGCCAGCAGGGCCCGGGGGGCGGCTGAAGCTTTCTTT
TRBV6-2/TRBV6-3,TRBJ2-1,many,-,CASSNRDEQFF,TGTGCCAGCAGTAACCGGGATGAGCAGTTCTTC
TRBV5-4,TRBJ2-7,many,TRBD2,CASSTGTSGASSYEQYF,TGTGCCAGCAGCACCGGGACTAGCGGGGCTAGCTCCTACGAGCAGTACTTC
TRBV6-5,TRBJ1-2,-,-,CASSLTRNYGYTF,TGTGCCAGCAGCCTTACAAGAAACTATGGCTACACCTTC
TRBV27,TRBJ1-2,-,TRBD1,CASSNTGGYGYTF,TGTGCCAGCAGCAATACAGGGGGGTATGGCTACACCTTC
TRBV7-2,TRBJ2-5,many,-,CASSQAGAREETQYF,TGTGCCAGCAGTCAGGCGGGGGCTAGAGAAGAGACCCAGTACTTC
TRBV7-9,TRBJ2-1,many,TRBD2,CASSSSGSWPFF,TGTGCCAGCAGCTCTAGCGGGAGCTGGCCGTTCTTC
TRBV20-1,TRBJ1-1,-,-,CSAGDGMNTEAFF,TGCAGTGCTGGGGACGGCATGAACACTGAAGCTTTCTTT
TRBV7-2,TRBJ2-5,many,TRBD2,CAERIRAGTSGRETQYF,TGTGCCGAAAGAATTAGGGCAGGGACTAGCGGGAGAGAGACCCAGTACTTC
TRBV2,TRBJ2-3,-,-,CASSGPWQETSTDTQYF,TGTGCCAGCAGTGGCCCTTGGCAGGAAACTAGCACAGATACGCAGTATTTT
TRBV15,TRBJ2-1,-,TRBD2,CATSRAIRTSGRWQQFF,TGTGCCACCAGCAGAGCCATAAGGACTAGCGGGAGATGGCAGCAGTTCTTC
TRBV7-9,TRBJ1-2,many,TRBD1,CASSYQGAKRGRPYGYTF,TGTGCCAGCAGCTATCAAGGTGCGAAGAGGGGGCGACCTTATGGCTACACCTTC
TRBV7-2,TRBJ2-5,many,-,CASSLGGFLGETQYF,TGTGCCAGCAGCTTAGGAGGGTTTTTGGGGGAGACCCAGTACTTC
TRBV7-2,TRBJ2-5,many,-,CASSPRTEFASQYF,TGTGCCAGCAGCCCCCGGACAGAATTCGCGTCCCAGTACTTC
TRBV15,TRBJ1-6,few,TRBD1,CATSRVVGTGVSPLHF,TGTGCCACCAGCAGAGTGGTCGGGACAGGGGTCTCACCCCTCCACTTT
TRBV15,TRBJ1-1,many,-,CATSRDPNRPNTEAFF,TGTGCCACCAGCAGAGATCCTAACAGGCCGAACACTGAAGCTTTCTTT
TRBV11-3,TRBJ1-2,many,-,CASSLGWTNYGYTF,TGTGCCAGCAGCTTAGGTTGGACTAACTATGGCTACACCTTC
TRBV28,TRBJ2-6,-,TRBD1,CACRQGASSGANVLTF,TGTGCCTGCCGACAGGGTGCGTCCTCTGGGGCCAACGTCCTGACTTTC
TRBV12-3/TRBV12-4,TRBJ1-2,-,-,CASSLALTGYGYTF,TGTGCCAGCAGTTTAGCGCTGACGGGGTATGGCTACACCTTC
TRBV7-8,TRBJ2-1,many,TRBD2,CASSLGTSYNEQFF,TGTGCCAGCAGCTTAGGGACTAGTTACAATGAGCAGTTCTTC
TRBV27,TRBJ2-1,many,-,CASSRVATSYNEQFF,TGTGCCAGCTCTAGGGTGGCTACTTCCTACAATGAGCAGTTCTTC
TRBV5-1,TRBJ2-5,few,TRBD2,CASSPRLAGGAETQYF,TGCGCCAGCAGCCCCCGACTAGCGGGAGGTGCAGAGACCCAGTACTTC
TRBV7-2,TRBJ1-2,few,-,CASSYSGSGYTF,TGTGCCAGCAGCTACTCAGGGTCGGGCTACACCTTC
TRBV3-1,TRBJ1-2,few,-,CASSQAPGENYGYTF,TGTGCCAGCAGCCAAGCCCCTGGGGAGAACTATGGCTACACCTTC
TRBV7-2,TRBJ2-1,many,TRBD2,CASRPLGLATKGEQFF,TGTGCCAGCCGACCCTTAGGACTAGCGACTAAGGGTGAGCAGTTCTTC
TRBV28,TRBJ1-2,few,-,CASSSPPVDGYTF,TGTGCCAGCAGTTCTCCACCGGTAGATGGCTACACCTTC
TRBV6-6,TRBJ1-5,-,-,CASQVLQYRTGQPQHF,TGTGCCAGCCAAGTCCTCCAATACCGGACGGGACAGCCCCAGCATTTT
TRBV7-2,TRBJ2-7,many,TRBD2,CASSLRETYEQYF,TGTGCCAGCAGCTTGCGGGAGACCTACGAGCAGTACTTC
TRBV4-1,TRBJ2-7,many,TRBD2,CASSLGTSGGYEQYF,TGCGCCAGCAGCCTCGGGACTAGCGGGGGCTACGAGCAGTACTTC
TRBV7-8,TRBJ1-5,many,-,CASSSPERWQPQHF,TGTGCCAGCAGCTCCCCGGAGAGGTGGCAGCCCCAGCATTTT
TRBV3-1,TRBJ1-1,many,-,CASSRRGEAEAFF,TGTGCCAGCAGCCGAAGAGGGGAGGCTGAAGCTTTCTTT